This TCR beta chain was recovered during a study of T cell responses to AZD1222 COVID-19 vaccine. This table comes from immunoSEQ multiplex PCR, and its TCRdb copy is limited to in-frame clones, with some not included. The sample shows roughly 180,000 clones, around 94% of them seen only once. Note on this clone: The antigen remains unidentified.

V gave up 7 bases and J gave up 2 bases, with 9 bases separating them. CDR1 and CDR2 (germline): ENHRY, SYGVKD. This CDR3 spans 13 amino acids. Study-wide findings and caveats: In a largely white British group with more females than males, clonal diversity was possibly underestimated. Spike-specific TCR breadth and depth rose after two AZD1222 doses.

The chain recombines TRBV10-3 with TRBJ1-3, with D uncertain. The sequencing here drew on peripheral blood, taken on day 0 of AZD1222 vaccination. This receptor was identified in an adult in good health. CDR3 loop: CAIIEIPGNTIYF. DNA of the CDR3: TGTGCCATCATAGAGATTCCTGGAAACACCATATATTTT.